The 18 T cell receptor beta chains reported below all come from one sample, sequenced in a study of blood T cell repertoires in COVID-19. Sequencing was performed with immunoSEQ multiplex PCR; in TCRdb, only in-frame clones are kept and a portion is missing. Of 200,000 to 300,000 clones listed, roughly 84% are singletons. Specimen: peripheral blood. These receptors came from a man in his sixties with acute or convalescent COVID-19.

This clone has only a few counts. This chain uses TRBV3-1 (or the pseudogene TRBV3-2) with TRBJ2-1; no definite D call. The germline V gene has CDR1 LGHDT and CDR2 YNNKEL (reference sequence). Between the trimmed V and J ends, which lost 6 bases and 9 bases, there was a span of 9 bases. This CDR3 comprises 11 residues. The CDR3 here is CASRAFGEQFF. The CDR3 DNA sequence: TGTGCCAGCAGAGCGTTCGGTGAGCAGTTCTTC.

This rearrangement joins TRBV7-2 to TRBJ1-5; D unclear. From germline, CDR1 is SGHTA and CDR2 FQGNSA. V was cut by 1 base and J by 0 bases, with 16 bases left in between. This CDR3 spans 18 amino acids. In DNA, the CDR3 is TGTGCCAGCAGCTTAGGAGTTTCACAGCCATATAGCAATCAGCCCCAGCATTTT. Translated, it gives CASSLGVSQPYSNQPQHF.

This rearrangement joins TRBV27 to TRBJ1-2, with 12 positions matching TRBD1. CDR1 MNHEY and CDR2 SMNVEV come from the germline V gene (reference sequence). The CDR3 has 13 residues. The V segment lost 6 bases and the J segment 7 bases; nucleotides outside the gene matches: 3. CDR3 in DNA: TGTGCCAGCAGACCGGGACAGGGGGCTGGCTACACCTTC. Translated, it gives CASRPGQGAGYTF.

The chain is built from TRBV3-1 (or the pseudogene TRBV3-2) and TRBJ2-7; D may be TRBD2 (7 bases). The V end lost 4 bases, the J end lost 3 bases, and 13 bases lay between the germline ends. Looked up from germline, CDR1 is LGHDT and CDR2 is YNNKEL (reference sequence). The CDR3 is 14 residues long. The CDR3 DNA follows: TGTGCCAGCAGCCGAGCGGGACAAATCTACGAGCAGTACTTC. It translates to CASSRAGQIYEQYF.

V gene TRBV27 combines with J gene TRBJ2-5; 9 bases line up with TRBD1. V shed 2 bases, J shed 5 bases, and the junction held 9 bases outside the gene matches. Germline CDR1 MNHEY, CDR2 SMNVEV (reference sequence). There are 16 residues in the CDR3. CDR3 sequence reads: CASSLRAGQGAETQYF. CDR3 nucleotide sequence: TGTGCCAGCAGTTTAAGAGCGGGACAGGGTGCGGAGACCCAGTACTTC.

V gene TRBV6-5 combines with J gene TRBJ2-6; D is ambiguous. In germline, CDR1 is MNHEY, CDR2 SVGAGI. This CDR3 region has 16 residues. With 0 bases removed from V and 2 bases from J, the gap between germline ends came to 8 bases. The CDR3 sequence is CASSYSMSTGANVLTF. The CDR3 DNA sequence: TGTGCCAGCAGTTACTCGATGAGCACTGGGGCCAACGTCCTGACTTTC.

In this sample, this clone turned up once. This chain's CDR3 is CASRAGNSPLHF. The CDR3, as DNA: TGTGCCAGCCGAGCCGGTAATTCACCCCTCCACTTT. The rearrangement links TRBV6-5 to TRBJ1-6, with unresolved D. The V gene's germline CDR1 is MNHEY and CDR2 SVGAGI. This CDR3 comprises 12 residues. Trimming removed 8 bases at V and 6 bases at J, with 8 bases between.

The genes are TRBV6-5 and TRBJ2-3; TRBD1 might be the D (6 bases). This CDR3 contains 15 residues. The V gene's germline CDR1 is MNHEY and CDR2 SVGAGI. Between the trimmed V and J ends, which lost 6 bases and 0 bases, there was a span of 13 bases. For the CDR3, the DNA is TGTGCCAGCAGCGTAGGACAGCTTAGCACAGATACGCAGTATTTT. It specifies CASSVGQLSTDTQYF.

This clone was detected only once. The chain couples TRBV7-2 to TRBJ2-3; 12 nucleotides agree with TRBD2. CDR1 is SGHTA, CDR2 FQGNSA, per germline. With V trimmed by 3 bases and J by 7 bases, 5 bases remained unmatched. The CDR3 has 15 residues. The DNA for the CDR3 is TGTGCCAGCAGCTTGACTAGCGGGAGTTGGAATACGCAGTATTTT. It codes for CASSLTSGSWNTQYF.

CDR3 coding DNA: TGTGCCAGCAGCCAAACTCAGGGTGGTAATGAAAAACTGTTTTTT. It specifies CASSQTQGGNEKLFF. The chain uses TRBV4-2 and TRBJ1-4; D may be TRBD1 (5 bases). Germline assignment: CDR1 LGHNA and CDR2 YNFKEQ. The CDR3 consists of 15 residues. V was shortened by 2 bases and J by 4 bases, with 11 bases between the two germline ends.

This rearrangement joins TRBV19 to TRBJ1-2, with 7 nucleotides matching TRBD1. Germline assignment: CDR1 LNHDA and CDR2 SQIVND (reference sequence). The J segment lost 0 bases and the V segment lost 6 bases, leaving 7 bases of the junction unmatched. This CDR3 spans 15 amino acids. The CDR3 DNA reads TGTGCCAGTAGCCCAGGGGGATCGGCTAACTATGGCTACACCTTC. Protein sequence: CASSPGGSANYGYTF.

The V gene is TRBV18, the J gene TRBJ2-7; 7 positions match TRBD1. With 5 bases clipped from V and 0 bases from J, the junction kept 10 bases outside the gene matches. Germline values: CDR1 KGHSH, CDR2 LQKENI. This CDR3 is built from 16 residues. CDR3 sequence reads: CASSTTGNLRSYEQYF. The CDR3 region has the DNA TGTGCCAGCTCAACGACAGGGAACCTCCGCTCCTACGAGCAGTACTTC.

CDR3 DNA: TGCGCCAGCAGCCAAGATAGTTTTGGGGAGGGCGCCGGGGAGCTGTTTTTT. Translating gives CASSQDSFGEGAGELFF. The chain couples TRBV4-3 to TRBJ2-2, with TRBD2 matching over 7 bases. Germline assignment: CDR1 LGHNA and CDR2 YSLEER. V trimming: 0 bases; J trimming: 6 bases; junction bases outside the gene matches: 10. This CDR3 comprises 17 residues.

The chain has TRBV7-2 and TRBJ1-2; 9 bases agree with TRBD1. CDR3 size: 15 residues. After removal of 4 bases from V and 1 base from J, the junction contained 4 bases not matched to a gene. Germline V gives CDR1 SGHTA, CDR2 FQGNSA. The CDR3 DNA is TGTGCCAGCAGCTCAAGACAGGGGGGTAACTATGGCTACACCTTC. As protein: CASSSRQGGNYGYTF.

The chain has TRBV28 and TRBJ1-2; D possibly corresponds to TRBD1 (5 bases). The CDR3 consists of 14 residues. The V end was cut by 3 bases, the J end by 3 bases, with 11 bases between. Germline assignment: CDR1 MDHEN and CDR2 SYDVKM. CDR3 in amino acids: CASSLLGVDYGYTF. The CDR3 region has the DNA TGTGCCAGCAGTTTGCTAGGGGTGGACTATGGCTACACCTTC.

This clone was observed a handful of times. The CDR3 spells CASSWDSLNEQFF. CDR3 bases: TGTGCCAGCTCGTGGGACTCCCTCAATGAGCAGTTCTTC. The chain has TRBV18 and TRBJ2-1; D may be TRBD2 (6 bases). The length of the CDR3 is 13 residues. V gave up 6 bases and J gave up 6 bases, with 12 bases separating them. Looked up from germline, CDR1 is KGHSH and CDR2 is LQKENI.

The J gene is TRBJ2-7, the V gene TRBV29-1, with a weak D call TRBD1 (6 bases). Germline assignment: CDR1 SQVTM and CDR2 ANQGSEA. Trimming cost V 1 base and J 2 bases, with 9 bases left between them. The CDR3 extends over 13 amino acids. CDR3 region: CSVEGWGPYEQYF. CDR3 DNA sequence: TGCAGCGTTGAAGGCTGGGGGCCCTACGAGCAGTACTTC.

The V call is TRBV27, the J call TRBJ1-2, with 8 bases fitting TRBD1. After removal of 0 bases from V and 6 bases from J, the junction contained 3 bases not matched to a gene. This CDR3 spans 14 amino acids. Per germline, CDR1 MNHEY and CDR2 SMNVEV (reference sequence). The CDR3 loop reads CASSLSSGGDGYTF. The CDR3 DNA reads TGTGCCAGCAGTTTATCGTCAGGGGGCGATGGCTACACCTTC.